This T cell receptor (beta chain) was obtained from a study of radiation and T cells in renal cell carcinoma. This CDR3 contains 15 residues. V gave up 2 bases and J gave up 1 base; unmatched junction bases: 4. The germline gives CDR1 MDHEN, CDR2 SYDVKM. Here immunoSEQ multiplex PCR was the method, and the copy in TCRdb shows in-frame clones only, minus some. The table shows 100,000 to 150,000 clones, with about four fifths occurring only once. The study, taken as a whole, reports: Pretreatment tumor biopsies were lacking, so baseline clonotypes are unknown. From baseline, blood top tumor clonotypes peaked at 2 weeks post-radiation.

Comments on this clone: What it binds is not known.

Time point meaning: baseline pretreatment blood. Treatment in this sample: 15 Gy SBRT to primary tumor, nephrectomy 4 weeks later. The patient's renal cell carcinoma had clear cell pathology. The chain employs TRBV28 and TRBJ2-7; 8 positions agree with TRBD2. Sequencing was performed on blood, taken from a patient whose treatment included radiotherapy and nephrectomy. The receptor's source is a woman aged 55 to 70 with renal cell carcinoma. CDR3 in DNA: TGTGCCAGCAGTTTACGGGGGGGGTTGTCCTACGAGCAGTACTTC. Its translation: CASSLRGGLSYEQYF.